Below, 10 T cell receptor beta chains from the same sample are listed, as sequenced in a study of cytotoxic CD8 clonotypes in ibrutinib-treated CLL. Repertoires were generated with immunoSEQ multiplex PCR, while TCRdb's copy carries only in-frame clones and drops some. The table shows 110,000 to 150,000 clones, with 70% to 80% occurring only once. The starting material was PBMCs, obtained after 12 months of ibrutinib treatment. The receptors here all came from a human donor with chronic lymphocytic leukemia.

In nucleotides, the CDR3 is TGTGCCATCAGTGAGACCGCCACCACCTACGAGCAGTACTTC. Translated: CAISETATTYEQYF. This chain joins TRBV10-3 and TRBJ2-7, with unresolved D. V was shortened by 2 bases and J by 2 bases, with 10 bases between the two germline ends. The CDR3 totals 14 residues. Germline CDR1 is ENHRY and CDR2 is SYGVKD.

The genes are TRBV18 and TRBJ1-2, with 8 bases aligning to TRBD1. V trimming: 2 bases; J trimming: 7 bases; junction bases outside the gene matches: 6. Germline-derived CDR1 and CDR2 are KGHSH and LQKENI. The CDR3 extends over 14 amino acids. The CDR3 is CASSPGQGAVGYTF. Written as DNA, the CDR3 is TGTGCCAGCTCACCAGGCCAGGGGGCGGTTGGCTACACCTTC.

In this sample, this clone turned up once. The chain recombines TRBV7-9 with TRBJ2-2; TRBD2 matches 8 bases. Trimming at V came to 3 bases and at J to 5 bases, leaving 8 bases not matched to a gene. Germline V lookup: CDR1 SEHNR, CDR2 FQNEAQ (reference sequence). The CDR3 runs to 16 residues. This CDR3 is CASSFWASGRTGELFF. Here the CDR3 DNA reads TGTGCCAGCAGCTTTTGGGCTAGCGGGCGGACCGGGGAGCTGTTTTTT.

This rearrangement joins TRBV7-9 to TRBJ1-3, with 9 bases matching TRBD1. The CDR3 length is 15 residues. Germline-derived CDR1 and CDR2 are SEHNR and FQNEAQ (reference sequence). J gave up 2 bases and V 3 bases, and 2 bases lay outside the gene matches. The chain's CDR3 is CASSFRDRAGNTIYF. The CDR3, as DNA: TGTGCCAGCAGCTTCCGGGACAGGGCTGGAAACACCATATATTTT.

The V and J genes are TRBV20-1 and TRBJ1-2; D call uncertain. Germline lookup yields CDR1 DFQATT and CDR2 SNEGSKA (reference sequence). V shed 5 bases and J shed 2 bases, with 6 bases lying between them. The CDR3 sequence is 11 residues long. The DNA of the CDR3 is TGCAGTGCTTTCTCCAACTATGGCTACACCTTC. Its translation is CSAFSNYGYTF.

The chain joins TRBV7-9 to TRBJ1-4; 7 bases are shared with TRBD1. This CDR3 contains 14 residues. Germline CDR1 is SEHNR and CDR2 is FQNEAQ (reference sequence). Trimming at V came to 2 bases and at J to 8 bases, leaving 5 bases not matched to a gene. The CDR3 sequence is CASSLLQGREKLFF. DNA of the CDR3: TGTGCCAGCAGCTTACTACAGGGGAGGGAAAAACTGTTTTTT.

This clone was seen a single time. The chain recombines TRBV5-4 with TRBJ2-5; no reliable D call. This CDR3 contains 15 residues. Germline V gene sequence: CDR1 SGHNT, CDR2 YYREEE (reference sequence). V was shortened by 6 bases and J by 5 bases, with 20 bases between the two germline ends. The DNA of the CDR3 is TGTGCCAGCATTGGGTTTGAGCCCGCCGGGGAGACCCAGTACTTC. Encoded protein: CASIGFEPAGETQYF.

The rearrangement uses TRBV9 and TRBJ2-1, with D uncertain. Deletions cut 0 bases from V and 9 bases from J, with 13 bases between. The CDR3 loop spans 14 amino acids. Germline CDR1 reads SGDLS; CDR2 reads YYNGEE. CDR3 amino acids: CASSVEAVVSEQFF. CDR3 nucleotide sequence: TGTGCCAGCAGCGTAGAGGCAGTCGTTAGTGAGCAGTTCTTC.

The chain recombines TRBV1 with TRBJ2-7; the table's TRBD2 call for D was not verified on the DNA. TRBV1 is described as a pseudogene. The CDR3 sequence is 15 residues long. This CDR3 is CTSSQTRGRYNEQYF. The CDR3 nucleotides read TGCACCAGCAGCCAAACGCGGGGGAGATATAACGAGCAGTACTTC.

The chain recombines TRBV13 with TRBJ2-3, with D perhaps given as TRBD1 or TRBD2 (6 bases each). The germline V gene has CDR1 PRHDT and CDR2 FYEKMQ (reference sequence). The CDR3 has 15 residues. V was pared by 0 bases and J by 7 bases, with 14 bases between. In DNA, the CDR3 is TGTGCCAGCAGCTTAGGCCGGTCCGGGGGCAATACGCAGTATTTT. Its protein product is CASSLGRSGGNTQYF.